This entry describes one TCR beta chain. Its antigen is undetermined. There were no recent acute infections or vaccinations among the donors, who were healthy HIV-negative adults. This sample was included in a study of shared clonotypes between healthy human individuals. About the research overall: The people who gave samples were two women and three men aged 18 to 49. Notes on the study in general: Naive subsets usually exceeded memory subsets in estimated richness.

Sorted-subset replicate PCRs used about 0.2 ug DNA, approximately 33,000 T cell genomes. Assay: immunoSEQ multiplex PCR; the TCRdb copy retains only in-frame clones and omits some. The profile shows a few million clones, roughly nine tenths of them singletons. The CDR3 extends over 15 amino acids. Germline CDR1 reads SGHNT; CDR2 reads YYREEE (reference sequence). V gave up 5 bases and J gave up 7 bases; unmatched junction bases: 13. The source of this sequence is a young man in good health. The gene calls are TRBV5-4 and TRBJ1-1, with 8 nucleotides matching TRBD1. The source material was naive CD4+ T cells sorted from blood. Sample subset: CD45RA+ positively selected. The CDR3 DNA follows: TGTGCCAGCAGTCCTACCGTAGGACAGGGCGGTGAAGCTTTCTTT. Translation: CASSPTVGQGGEAFF.